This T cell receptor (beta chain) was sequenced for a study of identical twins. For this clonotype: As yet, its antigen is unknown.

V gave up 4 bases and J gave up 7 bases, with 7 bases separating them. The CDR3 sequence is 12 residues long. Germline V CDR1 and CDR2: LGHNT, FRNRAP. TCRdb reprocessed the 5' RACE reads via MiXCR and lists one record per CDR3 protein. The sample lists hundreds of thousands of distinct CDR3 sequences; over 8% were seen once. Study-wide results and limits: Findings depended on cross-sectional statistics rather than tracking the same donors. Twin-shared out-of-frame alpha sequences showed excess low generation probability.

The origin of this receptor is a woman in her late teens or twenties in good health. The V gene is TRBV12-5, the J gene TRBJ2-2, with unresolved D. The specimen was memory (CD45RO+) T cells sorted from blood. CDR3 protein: CASGSPYGELFF. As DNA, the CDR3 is TGTGCTAGTGGTTCTCCTTACGGGGAGCTGTTTTTT.